In its sample, the clone carrying this TCR beta chain was seen many times. Method: immunoSEQ multiplex PCR; TCRdb's copy keeps in-frame clones and lacks some. The table lists about 480,000 clones, about 79% of them singletons. The data originate from a study of shared clonotypes between healthy human individuals. This receptor was taken from a woman aged 40-49 years in good health. Some clones in this sample may be carry-over from other donors' samples. The sample was PBMCs.

In nucleotides, the CDR3 is TGTGCCAGCAGCAAAGTCGGCATCTCTGGGGCCAACGTCCTGACTTTC. This encodes CASSKVGISGANVLTF. The V and J genes are TRBV21-1 and TRBJ2-6. TRBV21-1 is assigned pseudogene status. The CDR3 sequence is 16 residues long.